This TCR beta chain is from a study of CD8 T cells in Susac syndrome. Random-hexamer reverse transcription was applied to roughly 0.45 to 1 ug RNA. TCRdb passed the immunoSEQ multiplex PCR reads through MiXCR, listing each CDR3 protein once. The top ten hold about 0.13% of the sample, which has 180,000 or so distinct CDR3 sequences, about 93% seen once. This clonotype occurred once. Germline CDR1 and CDR2: GTSNPN and SVGIG (reference sequence). Trimming shortened V by 2 bases and J by 2 bases, and 9 bases separated the two germline ends. The CDR3 is 13 residues long. This sequence was found in a human donor in good health. The sample consisted of CD4+ T cells from PBMCs. The V gene is TRBV30, the J gene TRBJ1-1; D is unresolved. The CDR3 coding sequence is TGTGCCTGGAGTACGGAGGGAAACACTGAAGCTTTCTTT. This translates into CAWSTEGNTEAFF. Drawing the rest from reference TRBV30 and TRBJ1-1, the complete variable domain is SQTIHQWPATLVQPVGSPLSLECTVEGTSNPNLYWYRQAAGRGLQLLFYSVGIGQISSEVPQNLSASRPQDRQFILSSKKLLLSDSGFYLCAWSTEGNTEAFFGQGTRLTVV.